The 23 T cell receptor beta chains below come from one sample, sequenced in a study of cytomegalovirus exposure and HLA in healthy donors. In the PCR, 60 Vbeta and 13 Jbeta primers were used. TCRdb's copy holds only in-frame clones and misses some; the assay was immunoSEQ multiplex PCR. The sample shows more than 110,000 clones, more than 8% of them seen only once. The specimen sequenced was PBMCs. The receptors derive from a man aged 50 to 60 in good health and CMV-seronegative.

The genes are TRBV6-1 and TRBJ1-2; TRBD1 might be the D (5 bases). V was clipped by 3 bases and J by 2 bases, with 7 bases between them. The CDR3 consists of 13 residues. Germline V gene sequence: CDR1 MNHNS, CDR2 SASEGT. CDR3 amino acids: CASSETVNYGYTF. The CDR3 bases are TGTGCCAGCAGTGAGACAGTCAACTATGGCTACACCTTC.

The chain combines TRBV18 with TRBJ1-5, with TRBD1 identical over 8 bases. V lost 6 bases, J lost 2 bases, and 9 bases stayed unmatched. Germline V gene sequence: CDR1 KGHSH, CDR2 LQKENI. This CDR3 has 16 residues. CDR3 sequence reads: CASSAQGENGNQPQHF. The CDR3 DNA is TGTGCCAGCTCTGCACAGGGGGAAAATGGCAATCAGCCCCAGCATTTT.

CDR3 nucleotides: TGTGCCAGTAGTATTAAACAGGGGAATCAGCCCCAGCATTTT. It specifies CASSIKQGNQPQHF. The gene calls are TRBV19 and TRBJ1-5, with TRBD1 matching 7 bases. The germline V gene has CDR1 LNHDA and CDR2 SQIVND (reference sequence). The CDR3 is 14 amino acids. V lost 3 bases, J lost 4 bases, and 3 bases stayed unmatched.

V is TRBV9 and J is TRBJ2-3, with 9 nucleotides matching TRBD2. Losses at the gene ends were 0 bases for V and 5 bases for J; bases not matched to a gene: 10. The CDR3 totals 17 residues. Germline CDR1 is SGDLS and CDR2 is YYNGEE. The CDR3 DNA is TGTGCCAGCAGCGTAGCTCCGGGCGGGGGGGCAGGAGATACGCAGTATTTT. Amino acids: CASSVAPGGGAGDTQYF.

This clone appeared a few times. The chain has TRBV18 and TRBJ2-3; 10 bases agree with TRBD2. This CDR3 spans 18 amino acids. V was clipped by 3 bases and J by 4 bases; unmatched bases: 13. Germline CDR1 and CDR2: KGHSH and LQKENI. The CDR3 DNA reads as TGTGCCAGCTCACCGGAATCGATACTAGCGGGGCACGCAGATACGCAGTATTTT. Protein sequence: CASSPESILAGHADTQYF.

This clone was seen a handful of times. The chain joins TRBV28 to TRBJ1-2; D uncertain. The CDR3 length is 12 residues. The V end was cut by 2 bases, the J end by 5 bases, with 6 bases between. Germline V CDR1 and CDR2: MDHEN, SYDVKM. CDR3 in amino acids: CASSLGRYGYTF. Written as DNA, the CDR3 is TGTGCCAGCAGTTTAGGGAGGTATGGCTACACCTTC.

There are a few counts of this clone. The chain links TRBV2 to TRBJ2-7, with D perhaps TRBD1 (6 bases). Trimming removed 5 bases from V and 1 base from J, with 12 bases in between. CDR1 is SNHLY and CDR2 is FYNNEI in the germline V gene. This CDR3 is 14 amino acids long. The chain's CDR3 is CASSRQETSYEQYF. CDR3 DNA sequence: TGTGCCAGCAGTCGACAGGAGACGTCCTACGAGCAGTACTTC.

The genes are TRBV7-2 and TRBJ1-1, with 11 bases matching TRBD1. The CDR3 sequence is 17 residues long. V trimming: 5 bases; J trimming: 4 bases; junction bases outside the gene matches: 12. CDR1 is SGHTA, CDR2 FQGNSA, per germline. The chain's CDR3 is CASSAGTGGRIGTEAFF. CDR3 nucleotide sequence: TGTGCCAGCAGCGCCGGGACAGGGGGGCGCATAGGCACTGAAGCTTTCTTT.

This clone was observed a handful of times. The chain carries TRBV5-4 and TRBJ2-1; D not certain. Trimming removed 4 bases from V and 1 base from J, with 9 bases in between. The CDR3 contains 14 residues. Germline CDR1 reads SGHNT; CDR2 reads YYREEE (reference sequence). This CDR3 reads CASSQRTSYNEQFF. The CDR3 DNA sequence: TGTGCCAGCAGCCAACGAACATCCTACAATGAGCAGTTCTTC.

This clone was observed a few times. The gene calls are TRBV7-2 and TRBJ2-6; no reliable D call. CDR1 SGHTA and CDR2 FQGNSA come from the germline V gene. The V end was cut by 4 bases, the J end by 0 bases, with 4 bases between. The CDR3 extends over 14 amino acids. In DNA, the CDR3 is TGTGCCAGCAGCTCAGGCTCTGGGGCCAACGTCCTGACTTTC. Protein: CASSSGSGANVLTF.

The rearrangement joins TRBV7-9 to TRBJ1-1; D uncertain. Per germline, CDR1 SEHNR and CDR2 FQNEAQ (reference sequence). The CDR3 length is 11 residues. V was cut by 5 bases and J by 6 bases, with 7 bases left in between. This chain's CDR3 is CASSGGPEAFF. CDR3 nucleotides: TGTGCCAGCAGCGGTGGCCCTGAAGCTTTCTTT.

The J gene is TRBJ2-3, the V gene TRBV10-2; a weak D match, TRBD1 (5 bases). The CDR3 is made up of 14 amino acids. Germline V gene lookup returns CDR1 WSHSY and CDR2 SAAADI. The V end lost 3 bases, the J end lost 1 base, and 8 bases lay between the germline ends. The chain's CDR3 is CASSDRARTDTQYF. DNA of the CDR3: TGCGCCAGCAGTGACAGGGCACGCACAGATACGCAGTATTTT.

The chain carries TRBV5-1 and TRBJ1-2; 9 positions agree with TRBD1. Germline V gene lookup returns CDR1 SGHRS and CDR2 YFSETQ. The CDR3 loop spans 14 amino acids. V trimming: 4 bases; J trimming: 5 bases; junction bases outside the gene matches: 6. CDR3 in DNA: TGCGCCAGCAGCCCAGCGACAGGGGGTTATGGCTACACCTTC. Translating gives CASSPATGGYGYTF. Based on the CDR3 plus reference TRBV5-1 and TRBJ1-2, the full variable domain is KAGVTQTPRYLIKTRGQQVTLSCSPISGHRSVSWYQQTPGQGLQFLFEYFSETQRNKGNFPGRFSGRQFSNSRSEMNVSTLELGDSALYLCASSPATGGYGYTFGSGTRLTVV.

The chain joins TRBV5-6 to TRBJ2-1; no reliable D call. V lost 0 bases to trimming and J lost 0 bases, with 7 bases between them. Per the germline V gene, CDR1 is SGHDT and CDR2 is YYEEEE. The CDR3 has 15 amino acids. The CDR3 coding sequence is TGTGCCAGCAGCTTGGACACAAGCTCCTACAATGAGCAGTTCTTC. It translates to CASSLDTSSYNEQFF.

The gene calls are TRBV6-1 and TRBJ1-6; TRBD1 might be the D (5 bases). The CDR3 extends over 15 amino acids. Trimming shortened V by 3 bases and J by 2 bases, and 8 bases separated the two germline ends. The germline gives CDR1 MNHNS, CDR2 SASEGT. In DNA, the CDR3 is TGTGCCAGCAGTGAGCAGGGCCCCTATAATTCACCCCTCCACTTT. Its protein product is CASSEQGPYNSPLHF.

This clone was seen a few times. Here the CDR3 DNA reads TGTGCCAGCAGTCCAGGGGCCCGCACCGGGGAGCTGTTTTTT. This sequence encodes CASSPGARTGELFF. V gene TRBV6-5 combines with J gene TRBJ2-2; possibly TRBD1 for D (6 bases). The germline V gene has CDR1 MNHEY and CDR2 SVGAGI. The CDR3 sequence is 14 residues long. V dropped 5 bases and J dropped 4 bases, with 11 bases sitting between them.

Concerning this clone: The same CDR3 can be traced to other DNA sequences in this sample. The genes are TRBV27 and TRBJ1-5; D is unresolved. This CDR3 is 14 amino acids long. Trimming removed 5 bases from V and 0 bases from J, with 8 bases in between. From germline, CDR1 is MNHEY and CDR2 SMNVEV (reference sequence). The CDR3 region is CASSGQLSNQPQHF. CDR3 DNA sequence: TGTGCCAGCAGTGGGCAGCTTAGCAATCAGCCCCAGCATTTT.

The chain employs TRBV18 and TRBJ2-7; TRBD1 is a possible D gene (6 bases). CDR3 length: 15 amino acids. Germline values: CDR1 KGHSH, CDR2 LQKENI. Deletions cut 3 bases from V and 6 bases from J, with 18 bases between. CDR3 in amino acids: CASSPSGQGRSEQYF. The DNA for the CDR3 is TGTGCCAGCTCACCTTCGGGGCAGGGGAGAAGCGAGCAGTACTTC.

The table lists this clone with a few counts. The CDR3 nucleotides read TGCGCCAGCAGCCCCTTGAGCGCGGGAAACTACAATGAGCAGTTCTTC. Protein product: CASSPLSAGNYNEQFF. The V and J genes are TRBV5-1 and TRBJ2-1, with a tentative D call TRBD2 (6 bases). Trimming took off 4 bases at V and 3 bases at J, with 17 bases between the two ends. Germline V CDR1 and CDR2: SGHRS, YFSETQ. The CDR3 extends over 16 amino acids.

In this sample, this clone turned up a few times. The chain is built from TRBV10-3 and TRBJ2-7; 11 bases match TRBD2. Germline CDR1 and CDR2: ENHRY and SYGVKD. The V and J ends lost 0 bases and 1 base, in that order; junction bases with no gene match: 5. There are 17 residues in the CDR3. The CDR3 nucleotides read TGTGCCATCAGTGAGTCTACTAGCGGGAGTCTTTCCTACGAGCAGTACTTC. Translation: CAISESTSGSLSYEQYF.

V usage is TRBV2 and J usage is TRBJ1-2; D may be TRBD1 (6 bases). Trimming took off 5 bases at V and 1 base at J, with 11 bases between the two ends. The CDR3 totals 14 residues. Germline V gives CDR1 SNHLY, CDR2 FYNNEI. The DNA of the CDR3 is TGTGCCAGCAGTTGGGGGGGGCATAACTATGGCTACACCTTC. This encodes CASSWGGHNYGYTF.

The J gene is TRBJ1-1, the V gene TRBV29-1, with 9 bases matching TRBD1. Germline CDR1 reads SQVTM; CDR2 reads ANQGSEA. Trimming took 6 bases from V and 11 from J; bases not matched to a gene: 19. The CDR3 length is 15 residues. The CDR3 loop is CSVDAPGQGSGRAFF. The CDR3 nucleotides read TGCAGCGTGGACGCCCCGGGACAGGGATCCGGTAGGGCTTTCTTT.

This clone has a handful of counts. V gene TRBV27 combines with J gene TRBJ2-1, with 14 bases lining up with TRBD2. CDR1 and CDR2 (germline): MNHEY, SMNVEV (reference sequence). This CDR3 is built from 18 residues. Trimming took 5 bases from V and 9 from J; bases not matched to a gene: 15. Here the CDR3 DNA reads TGTGCCAGCAGTCCGCCCACCAGACTAGCGGGAGGGGGGAGTGAGCAGTTCTTC. It encodes CASSPPTRLAGGGSEQFF.